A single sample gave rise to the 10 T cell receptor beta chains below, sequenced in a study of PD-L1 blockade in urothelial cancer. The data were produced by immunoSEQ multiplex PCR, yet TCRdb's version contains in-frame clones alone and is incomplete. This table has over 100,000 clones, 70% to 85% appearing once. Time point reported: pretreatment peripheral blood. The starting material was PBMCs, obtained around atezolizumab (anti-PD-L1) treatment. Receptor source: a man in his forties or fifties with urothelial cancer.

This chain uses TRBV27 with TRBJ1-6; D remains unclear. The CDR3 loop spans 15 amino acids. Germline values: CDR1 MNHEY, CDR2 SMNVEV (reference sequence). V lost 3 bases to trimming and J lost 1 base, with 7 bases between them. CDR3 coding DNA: TGTGCCAGCAGTTTCGAGGGTTCCTATAATTCACCCCTCCACTTT. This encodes CASSFEGSYNSPLHF.

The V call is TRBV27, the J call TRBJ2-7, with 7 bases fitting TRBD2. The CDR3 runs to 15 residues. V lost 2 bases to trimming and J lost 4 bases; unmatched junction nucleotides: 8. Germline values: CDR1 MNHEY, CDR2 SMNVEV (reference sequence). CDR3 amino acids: CASSLGVAGSYEQYF. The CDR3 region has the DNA TGTGCCAGCAGTTTAGGGGTAGCGGGCTCATACGAGCAGTACTTC.

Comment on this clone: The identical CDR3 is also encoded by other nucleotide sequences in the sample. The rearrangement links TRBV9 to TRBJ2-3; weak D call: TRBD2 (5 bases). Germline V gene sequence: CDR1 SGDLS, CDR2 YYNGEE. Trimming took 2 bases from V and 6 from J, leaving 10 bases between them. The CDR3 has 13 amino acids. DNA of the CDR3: TGTGCCAGCAGCGTCGGTTCGGGGGATACGCAGTATTTT. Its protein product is CASSVGSGDTQYF.

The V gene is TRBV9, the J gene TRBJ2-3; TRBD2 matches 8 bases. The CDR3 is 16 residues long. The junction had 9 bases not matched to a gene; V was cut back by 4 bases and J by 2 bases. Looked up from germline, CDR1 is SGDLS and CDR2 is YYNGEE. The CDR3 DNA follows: TGTGCCAGCAGCCCTCGGGGGGGCTCGCTCACAGATACGCAGTATTTT. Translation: CASSPRGGSLTDTQYF.

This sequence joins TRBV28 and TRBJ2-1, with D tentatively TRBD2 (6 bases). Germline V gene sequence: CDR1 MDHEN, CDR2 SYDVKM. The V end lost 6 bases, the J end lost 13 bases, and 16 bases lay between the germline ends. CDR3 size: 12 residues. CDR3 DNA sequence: TGTGCCAGCAGCCTCCCGACGGAGGGTCAGTTCTTC. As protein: CASSLPTEGQFF.

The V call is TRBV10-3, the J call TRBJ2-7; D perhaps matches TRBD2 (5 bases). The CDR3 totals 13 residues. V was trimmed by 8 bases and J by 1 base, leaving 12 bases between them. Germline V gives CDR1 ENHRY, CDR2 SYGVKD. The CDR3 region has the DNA TGTGCCATCTCGACTACGAGTTCCTACGAGCAGTACTTC. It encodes CAISTTSSYEQYF.

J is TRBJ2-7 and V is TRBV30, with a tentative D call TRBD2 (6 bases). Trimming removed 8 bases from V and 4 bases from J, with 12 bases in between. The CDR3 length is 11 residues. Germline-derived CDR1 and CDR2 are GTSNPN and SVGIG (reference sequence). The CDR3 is CAQRDSYEQYF. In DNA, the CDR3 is TGTGCCCAAAGGGACTCGTACGAGCAGTACTTC.

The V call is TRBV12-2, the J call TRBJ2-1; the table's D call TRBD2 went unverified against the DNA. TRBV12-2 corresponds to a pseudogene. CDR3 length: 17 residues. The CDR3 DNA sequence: TGTGCAAGTCGCTCTGCCCCAGCGGGAGGGCCCGGCAATGAGCAGTTCTTC. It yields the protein CASRSAPAGGPGNEQFF.

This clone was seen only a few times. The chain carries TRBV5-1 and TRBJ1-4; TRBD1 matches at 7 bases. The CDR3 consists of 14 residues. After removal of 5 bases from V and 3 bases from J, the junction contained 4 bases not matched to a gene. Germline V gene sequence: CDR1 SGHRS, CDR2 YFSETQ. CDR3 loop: CASSTGDANEKLFF. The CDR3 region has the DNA TGCGCCAGCAGTACAGGGGATGCTAATGAAAAACTGTTTTTT.

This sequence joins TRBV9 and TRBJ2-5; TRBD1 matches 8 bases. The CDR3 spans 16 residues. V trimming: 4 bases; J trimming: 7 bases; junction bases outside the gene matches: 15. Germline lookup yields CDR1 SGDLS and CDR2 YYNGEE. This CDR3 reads CASSPLSRGQGATQYF. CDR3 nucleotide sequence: TGTGCCAGCAGCCCTCTATCTCGAGGACAGGGAGCGACCCAGTACTTC.